This is a list of T cell receptor beta chains from one sample in a study of T cell repertoires in cytomegalovirus infection. TCRdb itself ran the reads through MiXCR, one entry per CDR3 protein. Of around 300,000 distinct CDR3 sequences in the sample, about 20% were seen once. Their target antigens are unknown. Specimen: cultured PBMCs, collected from culture after CMV antigen stimulation. These receptors were obtained from a human donor in good health (CMV status not recorded). Some clones in this sample may be carry-over from other donors' samples. CDR3s include the opening cysteine and the closing phenylalanine or tryptophan. The order of the fields is clone size, CDR3 length, D gene, V gene, J gene, CDR3 DNA, CDR3 protein. D genes are given only for firm matches. The size entry is marked missing in some rows and otherwise reads once, few, many or a size class.

many	13	.	TRBV12-3/TRBV12-4	TRBJ1-2	TGTGCCAGCAGTTTAGTAAGCGGGAATGGCTACACCTTC	CASSLVSGNGYTF
few	14	.	TRBV6-6	TRBJ2-7	TGTGCCAGCAGTTACTCGACAAAAACCTACGAGCAGTACTTC	CASSYSTKTYEQYF
many	16	.	TRBV7-2	TRBJ1-4	TGTGCCAGCAGCCTACCAACGGGGGGAACTAATGAAAAACTGTTTTTT	CASSLPTGGTNEKLFF
many	14	.	TRBV4-2	TRBJ2-7	TGTGCCAGCAGCCAGGACCTGGGGGGATACGAGCAGTACTTC	CASSQDLGGYEQYF
.	15	.	TRBV7-2	TRBJ2-2	TGTGCCAGCAGCTTAGTTCAGATTAACACCGGGGAGCTGTTTTTT	CASSLVQINTGELFF
.	12	.	TRBV7-9	TRBJ2-1	TGTGCCAGCAGCCGTTTTGGCGATGAGCAGTTCTTC	CASSRFGDEQFF
.	17	TRBD2	TRBV11-2	TRBJ2-5	TGTGCCAGCAGCCCAGTCCCCCTTGCGGGAGGGAGGGAGACCCAGTACTTC	CASSPVPLAGGRETQYF
.	12	.	TRBV30	TRBJ1-5	TGTGCCTCCCACCAAAGTGGGCAGCCCCAGCATTTT	CASHQSGQPQHF
.	15	TRBD2	TRBV7-2	TRBJ2-1	TGTGCCAGCAGCTTAGCGGGACTAGACCCCAATGAGCAGTTCTTC	CASSLAGLDPNEQFF
few	13	.	TRBV20-1	TRBJ2-5	TGCAGTGCTAGTAGGGGGGGGGATGAGACCCAGTACTTC	CSASRGGDETQYF
many	16	.	TRBV7-2	TRBJ2-7	TGTGCCAGCAGCTTACACACCGGCGGAAGCTCCTACGAGCAGTACTTC	CASSLHTGGSSYEQYF
once	14	.	TRBV28	TRBJ1-2	TGTGCCAGCAGTTTCATGATTTCTTCCTATGGCTACACCTTC	CASSFMISSYGYTF
few	15	TRBD2	TRBV19	TRBJ2-2	TGTGCCAGTAGTCCCCTAGCGGGAGGGCCCGGGGAGCTGTTTTTT	CASSPLAGGPGELFF
few	14	.	TRBV30	TRBJ1-5	TGTGCCTGGAGTGTAGAACAGGGCAATCAGCCCCAGCATTTT	CAWSVEQGNQPQHF
few	15	.	TRBV27	TRBJ1-1	TGTGCCAGCAGTTTACGCGGCAGGGCATCCACTGAAGCTTTCTTT	CASSLRGRASTEAFF
few	19	TRBD2	TRBV4-1	TRBJ2-5	TGCGCCAGCAGCCAAGAGTCGATTAAGAGCCTAGCGGGACTCAAGACCCAGTACTTC	CASSQESIKSLAGLKTQYF
.	13	.	TRBV5-1	TRBJ2-2	TGCGCCAGCAGCCGGGACCTACCCGGGGAGCTGTTTTTT	CASSRDLPGELFF
many	15	TRBD1	TRBV7-2	TRBJ1-4	TGTGCCAGCAGCCTAACTACAGGGGGTGGTGAAAAACTGTTTTTT	CASSLTTGGGEKLFF
.	12	.	TRBV9	TRBJ2-1	TGTGCCAGCAGCGTAGCTGGACCTGAGCAGTTCTTC	CASSVAGPEQFF
few	16	.	TRBV3-1	TRBJ1-5	TGTGCCAGCAGCCTTCCACGGGCAGGGCCAGGACAGCCCCAGCATTTT	CASSLPRAGPGQPQHF
few	17	.	TRBV6-1	TRBJ1-1	TGTGCCAGCAGACGGCGGGGGGGAAGTAGGTTAAACACTGAAGCTTTCTTT	CASRRRGGSRLNTEAFF
many	15	TRBD2	TRBV7-2	TRBJ2-5	TGTGCCAGCAGGGGACTAGCGGGAACCCAAGAGACCCAGTACTTC	CASRGLAGTQETQYF
.	13	TRBD1	TRBV10-3	TRBJ1-5	TGTGCCATCAGAGGGACAGGGGATCAGCCCCAGCATTTT	CAIRGTGDQPQHF
.	14	.	TRBV2	TRBJ2-3	TGTGCCAGCAGTGGCCCGGGGACCACAGATACGCAGTATTTT	CASSGPGTTDTQYF
few	13	.	TRBV19	TRBJ1-1	TGTGCCAGTAGTCCGGGGTCCTCCCTTGAAGCTTTCTTT	CASSPGSSLEAFF
.	15	.	TRBV25-1	TRBJ2-5	TGTGCCAGCAGTGACCCCAGGGGATTCGGCGAGACCCAGTACTTC	CASSDPRGFGETQYF
few	13	TRBD1	TRBV27	TRBJ1-2	TGTGCCAGCAGCCGGGGACAGCTCTATGGCTACACCTTC	CASSRGQLYGYTF
many	16	.	TRBV2	TRBJ2-3	TGTGCCAGCAGTGAAGCAAGGGACGGGAGCACAGATACGCAGTATTTT	CASSEARDGSTDTQYF
.	12	.	TRBV10-3	TRBJ2-1	TGTGCCATCAGTGAGTCTGGGGACCCGCAGTTCTTC	CAISESGDPQFF
many	14	.	TRBV7-2	TRBJ1-3	TGTGCCAGCAGCTTAGGAATGGCTGGAAACACCATATATTTT	CASSLGMAGNTIYF
.	15	.	TRBV18	TRBJ1-4	TGTGCCAGCTCACCACCAGGAGGGAGGCATGAAAAACTGTTTTTT	CASSPPGGRHEKLFF
.	17	TRBD2	TRBV18	TRBJ2-7	TGTGCCAGCTCAGATTCGATCCGGACTAGCGGATCTTACGAGCAGTACTTC	CASSDSIRTSGSYEQYF
many	14	.	TRBV7-8	TRBJ2-7	TGTGCCAGCAGCAGTTTACAGGGATACTACGAGCAGTACTTC	CASSSLQGYYEQYF
few	16	.	TRBV4-3	TRBJ1-1	TGCGCCAGCAGCCACAACCGAGTTTTGGGGGACACTGAAGCTTTCTTT	CASSHNRVLGDTEAFF
few	16	.	TRBV14	TRBJ2-1	TGTGCCAGCAGCCAAGTTCCCCAAACGAGGGAGGACGGTCGGTTCTTC	CASSQVPQTREDGRFF
.	14	TRBD1	TRBV6-6	TRBJ2-7	TGTGCCAGCAGGATGACAGGGGTACGGGACGAGCAGTACTTC	CASRMTGVRDEQYF
many	14	.	TRBV7-2	TRBJ2-3	TGTGCCAGCAGCTTCGACTCCATCACAGATACGCAGTATTTT	CASSFDSITDTQYF
many	12	.	TRBV7-2	TRBJ2-7	TGTGCCAGCAGCGCCTCCGCCTACGAGCAGTACTTC	CASSASAYEQYF
many	16	TRBD2	TRBV7-2	TRBJ2-5	TGTGCCAGCAGCCCAGAAGGCCGGCGGGGGCAAGAGACCCAGTACTTC	CASSPEGRRGQETQYF
.	15	TRBD1	TRBV6-2/TRBV6-3	TRBJ2-2	TGTGCCAGCAAACCCGGGACAGGGGACACCGGGGAGCTGTTTTTT	CASKPGTGDTGELFF
.	11	.	TRBV29-1	TRBJ1-1	TGCAGCGTTGTTTGGAACACTGAAGCTTTCTTT	CSVVWNTEAFF
.	13	.	TRBV12-3/TRBV12-4	TRBJ1-5	TGTGCCAGCACGCGGGACTCCGGACAGCCCCAGCATTTT	CASTRDSGQPQHF
.	15	.	TRBV19	TRBJ1-1	TGTGCCAGCCTTCCATTGGGGGGGGCAGGTACTGAAGCTTTCTTT	CASLPLGGAGTEAFF
few	14	TRBD1	TRBV30	TRBJ2-7	TGTGCCTGGAGTGTGAGACAGGGCACCCACGAGCAGTACTTC	CAWSVRQGTHEQYF
many	13	.	TRBV11-2	TRBJ2-1	TGTGCCAGCAGCTTGTCAGCGAACAATGAGCAGTTCTTC	CASSLSANNEQFF
.	20	TRBD2	TRBV24-1	TRBJ2-1	TGTGCCACCAGTGATTCAATGGCACTAGCGGCACTAGGGTCCTACAATGAGCAGTTCTTC	CATSDSMALAALGSYNEQFF
many	13	.	TRBV20-1	TRBJ1-2	TGCAGTGCTAGAGGGGCAGGGAACTATGGCTACACCTTC	CSARGAGNYGYTF
.	15	TRBD2	TRBV28	TRBJ2-1	TGTGCCAGCAGTCCTAGCGGGAGGGCCTCCGGGGAGCAGTTCTTC	CASSPSGRASGEQFF
.	15	TRBD1	TRBV4-3	TRBJ1-6	TGCGCCAGCAGCCAAGTGACAGGGGGTAATTCACCCCTCCACTTT	CASSQVTGGNSPLHF
.	15	TRBD2	TRBV28	TRBJ2-7	TGTGCCAGCAGTCTGCGACTAGCGGGAACTCGCGAGCAGTACTTC	CASSLRLAGTREQYF
many	14	.	TRBV11-2	TRBJ1-1	TGTGCCAGCAGCTTAGATCGGGGTGGCACTGAAGCTTTCTTT	CASSLDRGGTEAFF
.	13	.	TRBV14	TRBJ2-5	TGTGCCAGCAGCCGAACCACAGCCGAGACCCAGTACTTC	CASSRTTAETQYF
many	13	.	TRBV11-3	TRBJ1-1	TGTGCCAGCAGCGTAGACCGAAACACTGAAGCTTTCTTT	CASSVDRNTEAFF
.	15	TRBD2	TRBV29-1	TRBJ2-3	TGCAGCGTTGAGTTCCTAGCGGGAGTCACAGATACGCAGTATTTT	CSVEFLAGVTDTQYF
.	18	.	TRBV6-2/TRBV6-3	TRBJ2-2	TGTGCCAGCAGTACCCCACCGAGAGGACCAGCGAACACCGGGGAGCTGTTTTTT	CASSTPPRGPANTGELFF
.	16	TRBD1	TRBV5-1	TRBJ2-2	TGCGCCAGCACCCGACAGGGGGCATTAAGCACCGGGGAGCTGTTTTTT	CASTRQGALSTGELFF
.	14	.	TRBV9	TRBJ2-7	TGTGCCAGCGGCAGGGGACGGCTAAACTACGAGCAGTACTTC	CASGRGRLNYEQYF
few	15	.	TRBV7-9	TRBJ2-1	TGTGCCAGCAGCCCTTGGGGAGGGGGAGAGGTAGAGCAGTTCTTC	CASSPWGGGEVEQFF
few	14	.	TRBV30	TRBJ1-1	TGTGCCTGGAGGGTCCGACCGTTGGACACTGAAGCTTTCTTT	CAWRVRPLDTEAFF